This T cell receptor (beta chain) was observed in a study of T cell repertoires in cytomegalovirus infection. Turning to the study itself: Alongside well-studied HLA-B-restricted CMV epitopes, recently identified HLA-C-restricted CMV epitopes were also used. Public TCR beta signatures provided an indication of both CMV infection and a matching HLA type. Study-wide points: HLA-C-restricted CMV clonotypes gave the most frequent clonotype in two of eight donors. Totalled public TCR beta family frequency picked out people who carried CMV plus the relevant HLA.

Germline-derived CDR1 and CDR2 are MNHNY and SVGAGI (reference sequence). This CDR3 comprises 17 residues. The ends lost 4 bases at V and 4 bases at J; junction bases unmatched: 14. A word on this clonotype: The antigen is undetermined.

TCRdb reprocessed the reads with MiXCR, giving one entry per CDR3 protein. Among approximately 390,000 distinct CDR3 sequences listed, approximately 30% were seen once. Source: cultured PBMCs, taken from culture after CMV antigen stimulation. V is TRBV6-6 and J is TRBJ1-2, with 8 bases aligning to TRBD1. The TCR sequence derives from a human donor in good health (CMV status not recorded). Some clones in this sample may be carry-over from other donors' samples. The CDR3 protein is CASSSRIGTGLFYGYTF. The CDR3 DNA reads TGTGCCAGCAGTTCCCGGATTGGGACAGGTTTATTCTATGGCTACACCTTC.